The 21 T cell receptor beta chains below all came from one sample that was sequenced in a study of T cells expressing NK-cell markers. TCRdb reanalyzed the 5' RACE reads and collapses them to one entry per CDR3 protein, without DNA. The sample includes approximately 550,000 distinct CDR3 sequences. The sample consisted of blood T cells: a sorted CD56 or NKG2C T cell subset, CD4+ or CD8+ T cells, or bulk PBMC T cells (not recorded which). All receptors come from a man younger than 35 in good health.

The chain combines TRBV29-1 with TRBJ2-5; there is no DNA to check the TCRdb D call of TRBD1. The CDR3 runs 13 residues. Per the germline V gene, CDR1 is SQVTM and CDR2 is ANQGSEA. CDR3 amino acids: CSVERPGGETQYF.

The chain employs TRBV10-3 and TRBJ2-1; the D call of TRBD2 rests on TCRdb alone, since no DNA is present to check it. The germline V gene has CDR1 ENHRY and CDR2 SYGVKD. The CDR3 has 16 residues. CDR3 in amino acids: CAISESAGGPQGVQFF.

The chain recombines TRBV3-1 with TRBJ2-5. Per germline, CDR1 LGHDT and CDR2 YNNKEL (reference sequence). There are 11 residues in the CDR3. CDR3 region: CASSRSVTQYF.

This sequence joins TRBV29-1 and TRBJ2-1; TCRdb proposes TRBD1, but this gene call is untestable without DNA. This CDR3 comprises 13 residues. From germline, CDR1 is SQVTM and CDR2 ANQGSEA. The CDR3 here is CSQETGIYNEQFF.

The J gene is TRBJ2-1, the V gene TRBV2; with no DNA, the TCRdb D assignment of TRBD2 cannot be verified. The CDR3 sequence is 15 residues long. CDR1 and CDR2 from the germline V gene are SNHLY and FYNNEI. CDR3 residues: CASSEARLASDEQFF.

The CDR3 here is CSARETPRTQRNTDTQYF. V is TRBV20-1 and J is TRBJ2-3. Germline CDR1 and CDR2: DFQATT and SNEGSKA (reference sequence). This CDR3 is built from 18 residues.

This chain links TRBV29-1 with TRBJ2-3; as DNA is missing, the TRBD2 call by TCRdb cannot be tested. This CDR3 comprises 16 residues. Germline CDR1 and CDR2: SQVTM and ANQGSEA. CDR3 in amino acids: CSVEGGTSGSTDTQYF.

The chain has TRBV29-1 and TRBJ1-2; TCRdb's D call of TRBD1 is untestable without DNA. Germline V gene sequence: CDR1 SQVTM, CDR2 ANQGSEA. This CDR3 comprises 14 residues. The CDR3 protein is CSVGGQAEGYGYTF.

The rearrangement links TRBV6-2 or TRBV6-3 to TRBJ1-1; the TCRdb call, TRBD1, lacks DNA for checking. Germline CDR1 and CDR2: MNHEY and SVGEGT. The CDR3 extends over 15 amino acids. This chain's CDR3 is CASIYGGSPPAEAFF.

The chain uses TRBV28 and TRBJ2-3; TCRdb's D call of TRBD2 is untestable without DNA. This CDR3 contains 18 residues. In germline, CDR1 is MDHEN, CDR2 SYDVKM. CDR3 residues: CASRGGLAGYFSTDTQYF. Based on the CDR3 plus reference TRBV28 and TRBJ2-3, the full variable domain is DVKVTQSSRYLVKRTGEKVFLECVQDMDHENMFWYRQDPGLGLRLIYFSYDVKMKEKGDIPEGYSVSREKKERFSLILESASTNQTSMYLCASRGGLAGYFSTDTQYFGPGTRLTVL.

V usage is TRBV6-1 and J usage is TRBJ2-5; TCRdb calls TRBD1, which cannot be checked without DNA. Germline loops: CDR1 MNHNS, CDR2 SASEGT. There are 15 residues in the CDR3. CDR3 amino acids: CASSQFRATQETQYF.

The genes are TRBV20-1 and TRBJ2-5; TCRdb's D call of TRBD2 is untestable without DNA. Per the germline V gene, CDR1 is DFQATT and CDR2 is SNEGSKA (reference sequence). There are 15 residues in the CDR3. CDR3 loop: CSARGSGHTQETQYF.

The V gene is TRBV27, the J gene TRBJ1-5; there is no DNA to check the TCRdb D call of TRBD1. The germline V gene has CDR1 MNHEY and CDR2 SMNVEV (reference sequence). The CDR3 length is 15 residues. The CDR3 loop is CASSSVDRGNQPQHF.

The J gene is TRBJ1-6, the V gene TRBV2; TCRdb returns TRBD1, unconfirmable since there is no DNA. The CDR3 has 15 residues. Germline assignment: CDR1 SNHLY and CDR2 FYNNEI. The CDR3 here is CASSPQGVNNSPLHF.

This sequence joins TRBV5-1 and TRBJ1-2. The CDR3 contains 12 residues. Germline CDR1 reads SGHRS; CDR2 reads YFSETQ. CDR3 region: CASRADNHRYTF.

The chain carries TRBV11-2 and TRBJ2-3. CDR1 is SGHAT and CDR2 is FQNNGV in the germline V gene. The CDR3 covers 14 residues. Here the CDR3 reads CASSLGLPPDTQYF.

The chain joins TRBV19 to TRBJ2-1; TCRdb returns TRBD1, unconfirmable since there is no DNA. The germline gives CDR1 LNHDA, CDR2 SQIVND (reference sequence). The CDR3 is 13 amino acids. The CDR3 is CASSPGKYNEQFF.

The chain combines TRBV9 with TRBJ2-1; the TCRdb call, TRBD2, lacks DNA for checking. The length of the CDR3 is 15 residues. The germline V gene encodes CDR1 SGDLS and CDR2 YYNGEE. The CDR3 reads CASTGTSGSADEQFF.

V and J are TRBV29-1 and TRBJ1-2; the TCRdb call, TRBD1, lacks DNA for checking. There are 11 residues in the CDR3. From germline, CDR1 is SQVTM and CDR2 ANQGSEA. CDR3 in amino acids: CSVDGQGYFTF.

The genes are TRBV9 and TRBJ1-4. CDR3 length equals 14 residues. CDR1 is SGDLS and CDR2 is YYNGEE in the germline V gene. The CDR3 spells CASSVRQVDEKLFF.

The chain carries TRBV10-3 and TRBJ2-3; TCRdb's assignment of TRBD2 cannot be checked, as there is no DNA. The CDR3 has 17 amino acids. The germline gives CDR1 ENHRY, CDR2 SYGVKD. The CDR3 protein is CAISASGTLISTDTQYF.